Reported below is one T cell receptor (beta chain). This sample was included in a study of blood T cell repertoires in COVID-19. About the study: Samples came from the United States, Italy and Spain, spanning acute and convalescent COVID-19. In each case, the material was cDNA or gDNA derived from T cells, B-cell-depleted T cells, or PBMCs.

The CDR3 has 14 residues. The germline V gene has CDR1 LNHNV and CDR2 YYDKDF (reference sequence). V gave up 3 bases and J gave up 4 bases; unmatched junction bases: 3. Authors' methods: Amplification of reference gene primers provided the estimated nucleated cell counts. Sequencing was performed with immunoSEQ multiplex PCR; in TCRdb, only in-frame clones are kept and a portion is missing. From that table come the V and J calls and clone size; the DNA was used to work out D and trimming. The table has a few hundred thousand clones, around 88% seen once. The V gene is TRBV15, the J gene TRBJ1-2; TRBD1 matches at 9 bases. The specimen sequenced was peripheral blood. This receptor was identified in a woman in her fifties or sixties with acute or convalescent COVID-19. The CDR3: CATSRTGGIYGYTF. CDR3 nucleotides: TGTGCCACCAGCAGGACAGGGGGGATCTATGGCTACACCTTC.